The 18 T cell receptor beta chains below were found in one sample sequenced in a study of T cells expressing NK-cell markers. Using the 5' RACE reads, TCRdb records one entry per CDR3 protein without DNA. The sample has about 150,000 distinct CDR3 sequences. Material for sequencing was blood T cells: a sorted CD56 or NKG2C T cell subset, CD4+ or CD8+ T cells, or bulk PBMC T cells (not recorded which). These receptors all stem from a woman aged 50 to 60 in good health.

CDR3 sequence reads: CASSLVGGPYNEQFF. The rearrangement uses TRBV7-7 and TRBJ2-1. Germline V gene sequence: CDR1 SSHAT, CDR2 FNYEAQ (reference sequence). The CDR3 has 15 residues.

V usage is TRBV10-2 and J usage is TRBJ1-1; TCRdb names TRBD1, which stays unverified in the absence of DNA. This CDR3 is built from 11 residues. Germline CDR1 is WSHSY and CDR2 is SAAADI. This CDR3 reads CASSDGGRAFF.

The chain uses TRBV9 and TRBJ2-1; TCRdb proposes TRBD2, but this gene call is untestable without DNA. Germline values: CDR1 SGDLS, CDR2 YYNGEE. The CDR3 sequence is 12 residues long. The chain's CDR3 is CASSPGTLEQFF.

This chain joins TRBV12-3 or TRBV12-4 and TRBJ1-5. This CDR3 spans 13 amino acids. The CDR3 loop is CASSPMTRTPQHF.

The V call is TRBV7-9, the J call TRBJ2-7. This CDR3 has 12 amino acids. CDR1 and CDR2 from the germline V gene are SEHNR and FQNEAQ (reference sequence). The CDR3 reads CASSLVSLEQYF. Combining the CDR3 with reference TRBV7-9 and TRBJ2-7 gives the whole variable domain DTGVSQNPRHKITKRGQNVTFRCDPISEHNRLYWYRQTLGQGPEFLTYFQNEAQLEKSRLLSDRFSAERPKGSFSTLEIQRTEQGDSAMYLCASSLVSLEQYFGPGTRLTVT.

CDR3 sequence reads: CASSTRLDRGNHEQFF. The V gene is TRBV12-3 or TRBV12-4, the J gene TRBJ2-1; TCRdb gives TRBD1 as the D gene, but with no DNA this cannot be confirmed. CDR3 length: 16 residues.

The rearrangement uses TRBV7-8 and TRBJ2-1. The CDR3 runs 12 residues. Germline CDR1 and CDR2: SGHVS and FQNEAQ. CDR3 sequence: CASSFSGIEQFF.

This chain connects TRBV27 to TRBJ2-1; TCRdb proposes TRBD1, but this gene call is untestable without DNA. Germline CDR1 reads MNHEY; CDR2 reads SMNVEV (reference sequence). The CDR3 totals 16 residues. The CDR3: CASSPLGQGAYNEQFF.

The rearrangement joins TRBV4-1 to TRBJ2-1; TCRdb's D call, TRBD2, is unchecked because there is no DNA. The germline gives CDR1 MGHRA, CDR2 YSYEKL. The CDR3 runs to 12 residues. The CDR3 loop is CASSGLSNEQFF.

The chain employs TRBV27 and TRBJ1-1; TCRdb names TRBD1, which stays unverified in the absence of DNA. The CDR3 runs to 15 residues. CDR1 is MNHEY, CDR2 SMNVEV, per germline (reference sequence). The CDR3 sequence is CASSQIGGLNTEAFF.

This chain connects TRBV7-9 to TRBJ1-5; the D call of TRBD1 rests on TCRdb alone, since no DNA is present to check it. This CDR3 region has 16 residues. CDR1 is SEHNR and CDR2 is FQNEAQ in the germline V gene (reference sequence). CDR3 in amino acids: CASSSTAGVLDQPQHF.

V gene TRBV5-1 combines with J gene TRBJ2-7; TCRdb designates TRBD1, a call that cannot be tested without DNA. CDR3 length equals 15 residues. Germline V lookup: CDR1 SGHRS, CDR2 YFSETQ. CDR3 sequence: CASSPPTDPPYEQYF.

This chain links TRBV19 with TRBJ2-1; the D call from TCRdb, TRBD2, cannot be confirmed without DNA. The CDR3 totals 14 residues. The germline CDR1 and CDR2 sequences are LNHDA and SQIVND (reference sequence). This chain's CDR3 is CASSITSGSDEQFF.

The rearrangement joins TRBV20-1 to TRBJ2-1; TCRdb returns TRBD2, unconfirmable since there is no DNA. This CDR3 comprises 19 residues. The germline CDR1 and CDR2 sequences are DFQATT and SNEGSKA (reference sequence). The CDR3: CSARGSSGSFAGSYNEQFF.

The chain couples TRBV4-1 to TRBJ2-7; there is no DNA to check the TCRdb D call of TRBD1. The V gene's germline CDR1 is MGHRA and CDR2 YSYEKL. CDR3 size: 17 residues. The CDR3 is CASSQGPDGPSPYEQYF.

The gene calls are TRBV25-1 and TRBJ1-1; the D call of TRBD1 rests on TCRdb alone, since no DNA is present to check it. The CDR3 is 17 amino acids. Germline V lookup: CDR1 MGHDK, CDR2 SYGVNS. Here the CDR3 reads CASSEWGDRRPVKEAFF.

The genes are TRBV12-3 or TRBV12-4 and TRBJ2-1; no DNA is available, so the TRBD1 call from TCRdb remains unchecked. This CDR3 contains 13 residues. CDR3 amino acids: CASSFASRNEQFF.

The chain recombines TRBV11-3 with TRBJ2-7. Germline lookup yields CDR1 SGHNT and CDR2 YENEEA. The CDR3 has 16 amino acids. The chain's CDR3 is CASSAVVGSWMPEQYF.